This T cell receptor beta chain was sequenced in a study of blood T cell repertoires in COVID-19. Study summary: COVID-19 samples from acute and convalescent phases originated in the United States, Italy and Spain. Nucleic acid was either cDNA or gDNA, and it came from T cells, B-cell-depleted T cells, or PBMCs.

The CDR3 extends over 11 amino acids. Germline lookup yields CDR1 GTSNPN and CDR2 SVGIG (reference sequence). Trimming removed 1 base at V and 4 bases at J, with 4 bases between. Original data processing: Amplifying reference gene primers gave estimates of nucleated cell counts. Profiled with immunoSEQ multiplex PCR; TCRdb holds only in-frame clones, not every one. That table furnishes V, J and clone size, whereas the DNA furnished D and trimming. The sample has about 170,000 clones, around 81% seen once. Sequencing was performed on peripheral blood. This clonotype was sampled from a man in his 70s with active or convalescent COVID-19. This rearrangement joins TRBV30 to TRBJ2-5; no definite D call. In DNA, the CDR3 is TGTGCCTGGAGTGCAATAGAGACCCAGTACTTC. Translating it yields CAWSAIETQYF.